Each of the 11 T cell receptor beta chains below was sequenced from the same sample in a study of regulatory T cells in long-lasting Graves disease. As for time point: persistent/refractory GD, antithyroid drugs over 5 years with positive TRAb. Scientists built the TCR library using RNA that was extracted from PBMCs. Arm-PCR of CDR3 regions and iRepertoire HTBI primers were the basis on which TCR beta libraries were built. From the multiplex PCR reads, TCRdb called clonotypes with MiXCR, one entry per CDR3 protein. Of a few hundred thousand distinct CDR3 sequences in the sample, roughly 23% are singletons; the top ten hold around 30%. Sample: peripheral blood mononuclear cells (PBMCs), taken when the disease was refractory, from a patient treated with antithyroid drugs. All receptors come from a woman in her thirties or forties with Graves disease.

This CDR3 is CASSPKEVEETQYF. The CDR3 DNA is TGTGCCAGCAGCCCTAAGGAGGTCGAAGAGACCCAGTACTTC. This sequence joins TRBV7-8 and TRBJ2-5, with a tentative D call TRBD2 (5 bases). This CDR3 contains 14 residues. Trimming cost V 5 bases and J 3 bases, with 13 bases left between them. Germline V lookup: CDR1 SGHVS, CDR2 FQNEAQ.

The chain uses TRBV11-2 and TRBJ2-1, with D uncertain. Trimming removed 2 bases from V and 2 bases from J, with 7 bases in between. CDR1 SGHAT and CDR2 FQNNGV come from the germline V gene. This CDR3 region has 14 residues. For the CDR3, the DNA is TGTGCCAGCAGCTTAATGTCCCCCTACAATGAGCAGTTCTTC. Translating it yields CASSLMSPYNEQFF.

On this clonotype itself: Given a much more abundant clone one base away, this may be a read error. This chain connects TRBV15 to TRBJ1-3, with 7 positions matching TRBD1. The germline gives CDR1 LNHNV, CDR2 YYDKDF (reference sequence). The CDR3 spans 15 residues. J was trimmed by 3 bases and V by 2 bases; bases with no gene match: 4. CDR3 DNA: TGTGCCACCAGCAGAAATCAGGGGGATGGAAACACCATATATTTT. Protein product: CATSRNQGDGNTIYF.

The chain carries TRBV19 and TRBJ2-1; maybe TRBD1 (6 bases). Germline V lookup: CDR1 LNHDA, CDR2 SQIVND (reference sequence). The CDR3 spans 12 residues. V was shortened by 11 bases and J by 1 base, with 9 bases between the two germline ends. The CDR3 DNA reads TGTGCCGCAGGGGAATCCTACAATGAGCAGTTCTTC. Protein: CAAGESYNEQFF.

This clonotype was counted at least ten times. V is TRBV6-1 and J is TRBJ2-2; 7 bases align to TRBD1. Germline values: CDR1 MNHNS, CDR2 SASEGT. V shed 4 bases, J shed 1 base, and the junction held 3 bases outside the gene matches. The CDR3 totals 15 residues. The CDR3 bases are TGTGCCAGCAGTGGACAGGGCCTGAACACCGGGGAGCTGTTTTTT. Translation: CASSGQGLNTGELFF.

Concerning this clonotype: The junction differs from germline at one of its ends, possibly a read error. In DNA, the CDR3 is TGTGCCGGCAGCCAGGGGATCGGGGGCGAGCAGTACTTC. It is translated as CAGSQGIGGEQYF. The genes are TRBV13 and TRBJ2-7; D is tentatively TRBD1 or TRBD2 (6 bases each). CDR1 is PRHDT, CDR2 FYEKMQ, per germline (reference sequence). This CDR3 is built from 13 residues.

This clonotype was seen only a few times. In nucleotides, the CDR3 is TGTGCCAGCACTTGGGGTAACGGTGGAAACACCATATATTTT. It translates to CASTWGNGGNTIYF. The chain carries TRBV2 and TRBJ1-3; no firm D call. Germline assignment: CDR1 SNHLY and CDR2 FYNNEI. CDR3 length: 14 residues. Trimming shortened V by 7 bases and J by 3 bases, and 13 bases separated the two germline ends.

The chain links TRBV4-1 to TRBJ2-4, with 8 positions matching TRBD1. The length of the CDR3 is 16 residues. Germline loops: CDR1 MGHRA, CDR2 YSYEKL. With 5 bases clipped from V and 1 base from J, the junction kept 7 bases outside the gene matches. The CDR3 sequence is CASSTRTGMAKNIQYF. CDR3 in DNA: TGCGCCAGCAGCACCCGGACAGGGATGGCCAAAAACATTCAGTACTTC.

This clonotype was found many times. The CDR3: CSAREKTRTDQETQYF. DNA for the CDR3: TGCAGTGCTAGAGAGAAGACTAGGACAGACCAAGAGACCCAGTACTTC. This rearrangement joins TRBV20-1 to TRBJ2-5; D may match TRBD1 or TRBD2 (6 bases each). Per the germline V gene, CDR1 is DFQATT and CDR2 is SNEGSKA (reference sequence). The length of the CDR3 is 16 residues. V gave up 0 bases and J gave up 0 bases, with 14 bases separating them.

V and J are TRBV7-2 and TRBJ2-3, with 8 bases lining up with TRBD2. V gave up 7 bases and J gave up 1 base; unmatched junction bases: 4. CDR3 length: 14 residues. The V gene's germline CDR1 is SGHTA and CDR2 FQGNSA. This chain's CDR3 is CASTRRGGTDTQYF. The CDR3 nucleotides read TGTGCCAGCACCCGGCGGGGGGGCACAGATACGCAGTATTTT.

The chain employs TRBV5-8 and TRBJ2-4; D is possibly TRBD1 (5 bases). The CDR3 contains 13 residues. Germline V lookup: CDR1 SGHTS, CDR2 YDEGEE. V was shortened by 3 bases and J by 3 bases, with 7 bases between the two germline ends. The CDR3 loop reads CASSWGRKNIQYF. In nucleotides, the CDR3 is TGTGCCAGCAGCTGGGGCCGCAAAAACATTCAGTACTTC.